One sample yielded the 16 T cell receptor beta chains listed below, sequenced in a study of T cell responses to AZD1222 COVID-19 vaccine (dated by TCRdb to about 2021). This specimen's time point label, per the study, means: baseline before first vaccination. Library creation used the immunoSEQ multiplex PCR assay. The table was pulled from immuneACCESS by TCRdb, which kept in-frame rearrangements only. Such tables lose some clones; where checked, under half of the loss comes from unresolved V genes, and the rest has no known cause. The sample table holds around 160,000 clones, of which around 89% were seen once. The top ten clonotypes cover over 13% of the sample. Sequenced here: peripheral blood, sampled on day 0 of AZD1222 vaccination. These receptors originate from an adult in good health.

This chain joins TRBV28 and TRBJ1-2; D unclear. Germline CDR1 MDHEN, CDR2 SYDVKM. This CDR3 contains 12 residues. Trimming stripped 2 bases from V and 4 bases from J, with 5 bases between. The CDR3 region is CASSLQRYGYTF. The DNA of the CDR3 is TGTGCCAGCAGTTTACAGCGCTATGGCTACACCTTC.

This rearrangement joins TRBV7-2 to TRBJ1-2; D not certain. Germline assignment: CDR1 SGHTA and CDR2 FQGNSA. Trimming shortened V by 5 bases and J by 0 bases, and 10 bases separated the two germline ends. This CDR3 comprises 14 residues. CDR3 sequence reads: CASSADRSNYGYTF. The DNA of the CDR3 is TGTGCCAGCAGCGCGGACCGGTCTAACTATGGCTACACCTTC.

The V gene is TRBV3-1 (or the pseudogene TRBV3-2), the J gene TRBJ1-1; the match to TRBD1 covers 10 bases. The germline gives CDR1 LGHDT, CDR2 YNNKEL (reference sequence). The junction had 17 bases not matched to a gene; V was cut back by 0 bases and J by 4 bases. The CDR3 extends over 20 amino acids. The CDR3 sequence: CASSQDRGWVVRDRGTEAFF. The CDR3 nucleotides are TGTGCCAGCAGCCAAGATCGGGGGTGGGTCGTGCGGGACAGGGGCACTGAAGCTTTCTTT.

This chain joins TRBV7-9 and TRBJ1-2; D ambiguous. CDR3 length equals 15 residues. The ends were cut back, 5 bases at V and 4 bases at J, with 17 bases in the middle. Germline CDR1 SEHNR, CDR2 FQNEAQ (reference sequence). The CDR3, as DNA: TGTGCCAGCAGCGATCAGGCTCAGGCCCCCTATGGCTACACCTTC. It specifies CASSDQAQAPYGYTF. The full variable domain, its missing parts supplied by reference TRBV7-9 and TRBJ1-2, is DTGVSQNPRHKITKRGQNVTFRCDPISEHNRLYWYRQTLGQGPEFLTYFQNEAQLEKSRLLSDRFSAERPKGSFSTLEIQRTEQGDSAMYLCASSDQAQAPYGYTFGSGTRLTVV.

This chain links TRBV10-3 with TRBJ2-3, with D hard to call. Trimming took off 2 bases at V and 6 bases at J, with 9 bases between the two ends. The CDR3 consists of 13 residues. Germline-derived CDR1 and CDR2 are ENHRY and SYGVKD. This chain's CDR3 is CAISEREGDTQYF. The CDR3 DNA reads TGTGCCATCAGTGAGAGGGAAGGGGATACGCAGTATTTT.

This chain joins TRBV24-1 and TRBJ1-2, with unresolved D. CDR1 and CDR2 from the germline V gene are KGHDR and SFDVKD. The CDR3 has 14 amino acids. Trimming left V 6 bases short and J 3 bases short, with 13 bases between. This CDR3 is CATSPGTLDYGYTF. The CDR3 DNA follows: TGTGCCACCAGTCCGGGCACCTTGGACTATGGCTACACCTTC.

The rearrangement links TRBV6-6 to TRBJ2-5; 10 bases fit TRBD2. The CDR3 consists of 15 residues. Trimming at V came to 7 bases and at J to 4 bases, leaving 9 bases not matched to a gene. Germline assignment: CDR1 MNHNY and CDR2 SVGAGI (reference sequence). As DNA, the CDR3 is TGTGCCAGCACCCACCCTAGCGGGGGAGGAGAGACCCAGTACTTC. Its protein is CASTHPSGGGETQYF.

V usage is TRBV7-9 and J usage is TRBJ1-4; 7 bases agree with TRBD1. The length of the CDR3 is 14 residues. With 2 bases clipped from V and 7 bases from J, the junction kept 4 bases outside the gene matches. Germline V lookup: CDR1 SEHNR, CDR2 FQNEAQ (reference sequence). The DNA of the CDR3 is TGTGCCAGCAGCTTAAAAACAGGGGTTGAAAAACTGTTTTTT. Residues: CASSLKTGVEKLFF. Full variable domain (missing parts from reference TRBV7-9 and TRBJ1-4): DTGVSQNPRHKITKRGQNVTFRCDPISEHNRLYWYRQTLGQGPEFLTYFQNEAQLEKSRLLSDRFSAERPKGSFSTLEIQRTEQGDSAMYLCASSLKTGVEKLFFGSGTQLSVL.

This chain uses TRBV5-1 with TRBJ1-4; 7 positions match TRBD1. Per the germline V gene, CDR1 is SGHRS and CDR2 is YFSETQ. The CDR3 is made up of 13 amino acids. V lost 7 bases to trimming and J lost 0 bases; unmatched junction nucleotides: 0. CDR3 coding DNA: TGCGCCAGCGGACAGGCAACTAATGAAAAACTGTTTTTT. Translating gives CASGQATNEKLFF.

Points on this clone: Relative to the germline gene, one junction end is altered; a read error may explain this. The chain is built from TRBV2 and TRBJ1-4; 8 bases line up with TRBD1. Germline loops: CDR1 SNHLY, CDR2 FYNNEI. The CDR3 totals 17 residues. The CDR3 nucleotides are TGTGCCAGCAATGAACCGGGACAGGCTGCAACTAATGAAAAACTGTTTTTT. Translated: CASNEPGQAATNEKLFF. Filled out from reference TRBV2 and TRBJ1-4, the complete variable domain reads EPEVTQTPSHQVTQMGQEVILRCVPISNHLYFYWYRQILGQKVEFLVSFYNNEISEKSEIFDDQFSVERPDGSNFTLKIRSTKLEDSAMYFCASNEPGQAATNEKLFFGSGTQLSVL.

The V and J genes are TRBV7-9 and TRBJ1-1; 7 positions match TRBD1. After removal of 8 bases from V and 1 base from J, the junction contained 7 bases not matched to a gene. CDR3 size: 14 residues. Germline V gene sequence: CDR1 SEHNR, CDR2 FQNEAQ (reference sequence). The DNA of the CDR3 is TGTGCCAGCTGGTCGACAGGGTGGAACACTGAAGCTTTCTTT. Translated: CASWSTGWNTEAFF.

The CDR3 DNA follows: TGTGCCAGTAGTATAAGGGACAGGGGTAACACTGAAGCTTTCTTT. Protein: CASSIRDRGNTEAFF. The rearrangement joins TRBV19 to TRBJ1-1; TRBD1 aligns across 10 bases. The germline V gene has CDR1 LNHDA and CDR2 SQIVND (reference sequence). The CDR3 runs 15 residues. Trimming cost V 2 bases and J 2 bases; bases outside gene matches: 2.

The rearrangement uses TRBV5-1 and TRBJ1-1; possible D gene TRBD1, 5 bases. CDR1 and CDR2 (germline): SGHRS, YFSETQ. The V gene lost 3 bases and the J gene lost 3 bases, with 12 bases spanning the gap. This CDR3 spans 14 amino acids. CDR3 sequence (DNA): TGCGCCAGCAGCTCGCTCTCGGGGGACACTGAAGCTTTCTTT. It is translated as CASSSLSGDTEAFF.

This sequence joins TRBV19 and TRBJ1-5; 7 bases align to TRBD1. The V and J ends lost 8 bases and 3 bases, in that order; junction bases with no gene match: 19. Germline-derived CDR1 and CDR2 are LNHDA and SQIVND (reference sequence). The CDR3 extends over 18 amino acids. CDR3 sequence reads: CASSFGTGAADTNQPQHF. The CDR3 DNA sequence: TGTGCCAGTTCTTTTGGAACAGGGGCCGCCGATACCAATCAGCCCCAGCATTTT.

This chain uses TRBV2 with TRBJ2-7; D tentatively reads TRBD1 or TRBD2 (5 bases each). The V and J ends lost 7 bases and 11 bases respectively, with 15 bases between them. The germline V gene encodes CDR1 SNHLY and CDR2 FYNNEI. This CDR3 is built from 11 residues. CDR3: CASTTRGIEYF. In nucleotides, the CDR3 is TGTGCCAGCACCACTCGGGGCATTGAGTACTTC.

The V call is TRBV28, the J call TRBJ1-2; D possibly corresponds to TRBD1 (6 bases). The length of the CDR3 is 16 residues. The V and J ends lost 5 bases and 2 bases respectively, with 18 bases between them. From germline, CDR1 is MDHEN and CDR2 SYDVKM. The CDR3 is CASSLLGGRENYGYTF. CDR3 nucleotide sequence: TGTGCCAGCAGTCTGCTTGGGGGGCGGGAGAACTATGGCTACACCTTC.